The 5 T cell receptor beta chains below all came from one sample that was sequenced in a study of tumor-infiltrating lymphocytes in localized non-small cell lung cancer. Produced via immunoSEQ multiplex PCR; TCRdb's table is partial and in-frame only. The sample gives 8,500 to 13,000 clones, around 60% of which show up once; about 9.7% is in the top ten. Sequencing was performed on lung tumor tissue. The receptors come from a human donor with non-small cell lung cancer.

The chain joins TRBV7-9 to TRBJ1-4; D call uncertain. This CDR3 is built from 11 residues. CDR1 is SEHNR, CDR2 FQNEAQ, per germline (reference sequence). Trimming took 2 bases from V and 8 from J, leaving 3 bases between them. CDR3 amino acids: CASSLTEKLFF. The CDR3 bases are TGTGCCAGCAGCTTAACCGAAAAACTGTTTTTT. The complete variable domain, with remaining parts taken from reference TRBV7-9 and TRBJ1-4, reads DTGVSQNPRHKITKRGQNVTFRCDPISEHNRLYWYRQTLGQGPEFLTYFQNEAQLEKSRLLSDRFSAERPKGSFSTLEIQRTEQGDSAMYLCASSLTEKLFFGSGTQLSVL.

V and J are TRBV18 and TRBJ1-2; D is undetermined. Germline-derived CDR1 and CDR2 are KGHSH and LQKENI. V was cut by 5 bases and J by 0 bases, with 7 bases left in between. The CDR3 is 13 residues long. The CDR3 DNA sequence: TGTGCCAGCTCAGCCAGGACTAACTATGGCTACACCTTC. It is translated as CASSARTNYGYTF.

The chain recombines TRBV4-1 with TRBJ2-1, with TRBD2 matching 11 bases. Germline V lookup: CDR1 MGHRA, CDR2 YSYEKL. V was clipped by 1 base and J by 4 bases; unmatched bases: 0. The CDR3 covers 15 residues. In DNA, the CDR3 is TGCGCCAGCAGCCAAGCTAGCGGGAGGTACAATGAGCAGTTCTTC. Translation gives CASSQASGRYNEQFF.

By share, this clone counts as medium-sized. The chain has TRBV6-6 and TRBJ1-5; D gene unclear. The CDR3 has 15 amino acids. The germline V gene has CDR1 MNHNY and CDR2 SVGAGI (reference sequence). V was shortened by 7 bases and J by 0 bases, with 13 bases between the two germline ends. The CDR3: CASTMTGISNQPQHF. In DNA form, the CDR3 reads TGTGCCAGCACCATGACGGGTATTAGCAATCAGCCCCAGCATTTT.

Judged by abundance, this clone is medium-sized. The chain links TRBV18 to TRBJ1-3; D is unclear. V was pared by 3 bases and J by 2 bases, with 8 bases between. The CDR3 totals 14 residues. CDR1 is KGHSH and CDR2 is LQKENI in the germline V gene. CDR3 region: CASSPDSAGNTIYF. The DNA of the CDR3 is TGTGCCAGCTCACCCGATTCCGCTGGAAACACCATATATTTT.